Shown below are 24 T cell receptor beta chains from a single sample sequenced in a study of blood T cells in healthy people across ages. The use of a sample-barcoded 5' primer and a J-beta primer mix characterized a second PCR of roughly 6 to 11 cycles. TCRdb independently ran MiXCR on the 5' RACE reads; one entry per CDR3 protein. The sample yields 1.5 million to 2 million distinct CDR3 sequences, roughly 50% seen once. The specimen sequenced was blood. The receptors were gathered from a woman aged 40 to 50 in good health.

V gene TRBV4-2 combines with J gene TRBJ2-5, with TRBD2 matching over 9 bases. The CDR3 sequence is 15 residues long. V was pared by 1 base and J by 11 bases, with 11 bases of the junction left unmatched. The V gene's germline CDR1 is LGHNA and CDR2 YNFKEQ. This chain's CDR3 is CASSQVAGGGASQYF. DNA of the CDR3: TGTGCCAGCAGCCAAGTAGCCGGCGGGGGGGCCTCGCAGTACTTC.

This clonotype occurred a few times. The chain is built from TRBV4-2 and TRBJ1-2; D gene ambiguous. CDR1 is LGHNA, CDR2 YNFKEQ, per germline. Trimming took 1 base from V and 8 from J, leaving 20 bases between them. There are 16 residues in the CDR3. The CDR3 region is CASSQAPPGPEGGYTF. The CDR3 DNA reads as TGTGCCAGCAGCCAAGCTCCCCCGGGCCCCGAAGGAGGCTACACCTTC.

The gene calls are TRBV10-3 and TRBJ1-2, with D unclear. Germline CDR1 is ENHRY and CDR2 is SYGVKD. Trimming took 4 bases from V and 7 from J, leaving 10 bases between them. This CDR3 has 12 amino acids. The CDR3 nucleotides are TGTGCCATCAGTGTAGCTGGGCTTGGCTACACCTTC. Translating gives CAISVAGLGYTF.

CDR3 sequence (DNA): TGTGCCAGGGCGACAGACAATGCAACTAATGAAAAACTGTTTTTT. It specifies CARATDNATNEKLFF. The V call is TRBV6-8, the J call TRBJ1-4; weak D call: TRBD1 (5 bases). CDR1 is MNHGY, CDR2 SAAAGT, per germline. CDR3 length: 15 residues. Trimming took 9 bases from V and 0 from J, leaving 14 bases between them.

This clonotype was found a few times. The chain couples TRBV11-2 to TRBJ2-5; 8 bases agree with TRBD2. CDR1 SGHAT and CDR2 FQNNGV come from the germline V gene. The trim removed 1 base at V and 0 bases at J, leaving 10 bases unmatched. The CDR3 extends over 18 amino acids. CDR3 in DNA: TGTGCCAGCAGCTTAGGGGCTAGCGGGTCGGAGTACCAAGAGACCCAGTACTTC. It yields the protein CASSLGASGSEYQETQYF.

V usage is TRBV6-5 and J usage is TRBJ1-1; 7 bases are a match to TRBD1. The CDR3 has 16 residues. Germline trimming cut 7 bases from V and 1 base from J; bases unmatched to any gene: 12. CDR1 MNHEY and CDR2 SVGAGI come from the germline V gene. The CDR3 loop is CASITIRQGKNTEAFF. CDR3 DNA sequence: TGTGCCAGCATCACTATCCGACAGGGAAAGAACACTGAAGCTTTCTTT.

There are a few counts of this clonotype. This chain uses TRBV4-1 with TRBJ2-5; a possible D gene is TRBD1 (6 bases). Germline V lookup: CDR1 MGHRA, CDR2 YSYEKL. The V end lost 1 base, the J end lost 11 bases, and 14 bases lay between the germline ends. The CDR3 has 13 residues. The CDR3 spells CASSQGSPGEQYF. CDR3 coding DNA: TGCGCCAGCAGCCAAGGAAGTCCAGGGGAGCAGTACTTC.

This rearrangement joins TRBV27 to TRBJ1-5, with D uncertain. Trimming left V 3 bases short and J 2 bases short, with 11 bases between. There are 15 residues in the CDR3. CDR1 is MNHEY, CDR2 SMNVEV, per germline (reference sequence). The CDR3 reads CASSFFEDGNQPQHF. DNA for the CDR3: TGTGCCAGCAGTTTCTTCGAGGATGGCAATCAGCCCCAGCATTTT.

Here the CDR3 reads CASGGTGMGQETQYF. The CDR3 region has the DNA TGTGCCAGCGGGGGGACAGGGATGGGTCAAGAGACCCAGTACTTC. The V and J genes are TRBV6-2 or TRBV6-3 and TRBJ2-5, with 9 bases matching TRBD1. CDR3 length: 15 residues. Germline assignment: CDR1 MNHEY and CDR2 SVGEGT. The ends lost 8 bases at V and 2 bases at J; junction bases unmatched: 9.

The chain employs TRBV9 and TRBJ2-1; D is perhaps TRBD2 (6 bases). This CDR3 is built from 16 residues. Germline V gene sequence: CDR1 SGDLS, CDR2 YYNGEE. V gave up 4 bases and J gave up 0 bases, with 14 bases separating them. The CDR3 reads CASSPPDGSSYNEQFF. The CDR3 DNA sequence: TGTGCCAGCAGCCCCCCGGACGGGAGCTCCTACAATGAGCAGTTCTTC. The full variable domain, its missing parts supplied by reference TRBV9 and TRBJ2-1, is DSGVTQTPKHLITATGQRVTLRCSPRSGDLSVYWYQQSLDQGLQFLIQYYNGEERAKGNILERFSAQQFPDLHSELNLSSLELGDSALYFCASSPPDGSSYNEQFFGPGTRLTVL.

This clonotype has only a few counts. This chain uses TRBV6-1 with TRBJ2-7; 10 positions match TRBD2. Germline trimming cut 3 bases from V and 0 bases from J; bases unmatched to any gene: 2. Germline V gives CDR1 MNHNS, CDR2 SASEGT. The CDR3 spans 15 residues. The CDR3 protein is CASSDWTSGSYEQYF. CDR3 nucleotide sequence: TGTGCCAGCAGTGACTGGACTAGCGGCTCCTACGAGCAGTACTTC.

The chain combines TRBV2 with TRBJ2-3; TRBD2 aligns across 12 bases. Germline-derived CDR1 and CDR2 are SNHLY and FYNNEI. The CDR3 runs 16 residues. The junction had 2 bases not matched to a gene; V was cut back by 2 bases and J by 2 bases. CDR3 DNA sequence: TGTGCCAGCAGTGAACTAGCGGGGGGGATCACAGATACGCAGTATTTT. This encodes CASSELAGGITDTQYF. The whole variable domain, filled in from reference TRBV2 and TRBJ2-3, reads EPEVTQTPSHQVTQMGQEVILRCVPISNHLYFYWYRQILGQKVEFLVSFYNNEISEKSEIFDDQFSVERPDGSNFTLKIRSTKLEDSAMYFCASSELAGGITDTQYFGPGTRLTVL.

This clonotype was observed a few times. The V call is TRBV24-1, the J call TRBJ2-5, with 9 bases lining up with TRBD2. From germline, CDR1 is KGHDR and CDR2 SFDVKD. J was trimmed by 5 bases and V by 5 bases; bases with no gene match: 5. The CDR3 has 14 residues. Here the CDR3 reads CATSAGAGGETQYF. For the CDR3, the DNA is TGTGCCACCAGTGCGGGAGCGGGGGGCGAGACCCAGTACTTC.

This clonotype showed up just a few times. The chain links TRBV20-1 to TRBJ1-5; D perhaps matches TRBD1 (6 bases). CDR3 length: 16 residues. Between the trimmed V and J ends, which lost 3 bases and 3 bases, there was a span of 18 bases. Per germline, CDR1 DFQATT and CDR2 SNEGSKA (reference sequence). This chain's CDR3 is CSASQSGGLDNQPQHF. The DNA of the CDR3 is TGCAGTGCTAGTCAATCGGGGGGGCTAGACAATCAGCCCCAGCATTTT.

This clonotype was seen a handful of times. The CDR3 DNA follows: TGTGCCAGCAGTTTAACCCGGGTGGCGTTACGGGAGACCCAGTACTTC. Translating it yields CASSLTRVALRETQYF. The chain is built from TRBV28 and TRBJ2-7; D remains unclear. The J call is in doubt because the DNA end fits TRBJ2-5 better. Germline V gives CDR1 MDHEN, CDR2 SYDVKM. The CDR3 contains 16 residues.

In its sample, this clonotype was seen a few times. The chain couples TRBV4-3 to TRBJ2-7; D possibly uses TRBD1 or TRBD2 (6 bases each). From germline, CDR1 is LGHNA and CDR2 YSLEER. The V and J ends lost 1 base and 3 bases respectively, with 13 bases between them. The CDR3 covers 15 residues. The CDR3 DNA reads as TGCGCCAGCAGCCAAGGGGCGGGGACAATCTACGAGCAGTACTTC. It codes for CASSQGAGTIYEQYF.

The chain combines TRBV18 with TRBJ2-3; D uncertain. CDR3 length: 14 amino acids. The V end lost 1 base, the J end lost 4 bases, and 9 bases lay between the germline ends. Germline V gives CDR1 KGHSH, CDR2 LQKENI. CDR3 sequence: CASSPLKGADTQYF. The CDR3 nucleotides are TGTGCCAGCTCACCACTAAAGGGCGCAGATACGCAGTATTTT.

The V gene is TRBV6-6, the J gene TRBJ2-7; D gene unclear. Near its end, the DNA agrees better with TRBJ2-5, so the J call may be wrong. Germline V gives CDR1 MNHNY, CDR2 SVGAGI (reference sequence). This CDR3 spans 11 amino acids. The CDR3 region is CASSPAQTQYF. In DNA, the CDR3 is TGTGCCAGCAGCCCCGCCCAGACCCAGTACTTC.

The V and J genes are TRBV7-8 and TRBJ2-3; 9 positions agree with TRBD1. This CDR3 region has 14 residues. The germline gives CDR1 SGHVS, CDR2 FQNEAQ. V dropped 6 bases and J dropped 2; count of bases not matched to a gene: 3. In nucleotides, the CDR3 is TGTGCCAGCAGAGGACAGGGGCTCACAGATACGCAGTATTTT. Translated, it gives CASRGQGLTDTQYF.

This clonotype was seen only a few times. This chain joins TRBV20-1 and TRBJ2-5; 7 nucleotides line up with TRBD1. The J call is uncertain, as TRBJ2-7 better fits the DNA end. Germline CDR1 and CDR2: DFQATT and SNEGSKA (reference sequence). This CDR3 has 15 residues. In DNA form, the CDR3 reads TGCAGTGCTAGAGATTCGACAGGGCCTGATTACGAGCAGTACTTC. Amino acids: CSARDSTGPDYEQYF.

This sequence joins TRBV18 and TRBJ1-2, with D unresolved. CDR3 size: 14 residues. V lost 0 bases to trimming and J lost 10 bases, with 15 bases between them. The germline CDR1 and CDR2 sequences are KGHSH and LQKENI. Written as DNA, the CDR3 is TGTGCCAGCTCACCACCGGAGGGCCCCGGTGTCTACACCTTC. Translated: CASSPPEGPGVYTF.

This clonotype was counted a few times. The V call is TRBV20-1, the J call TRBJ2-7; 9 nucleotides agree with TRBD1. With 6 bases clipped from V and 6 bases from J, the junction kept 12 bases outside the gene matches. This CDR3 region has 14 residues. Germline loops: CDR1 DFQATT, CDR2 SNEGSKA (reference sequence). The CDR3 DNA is TGCAGTGCAAGAACGACAGGGGGTGCGAGCGAGCAGTACTTC. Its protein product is CSARTTGGASEQYF.

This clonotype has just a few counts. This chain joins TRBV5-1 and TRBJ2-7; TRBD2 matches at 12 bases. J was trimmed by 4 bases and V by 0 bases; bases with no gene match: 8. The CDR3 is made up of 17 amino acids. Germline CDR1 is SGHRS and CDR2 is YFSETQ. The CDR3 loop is CASSLGLAGVPGYEQYF. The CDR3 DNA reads TGCGCCAGCAGCTTGGGACTAGCGGGGGTTCCCGGGTACGAGCAGTACTTC.

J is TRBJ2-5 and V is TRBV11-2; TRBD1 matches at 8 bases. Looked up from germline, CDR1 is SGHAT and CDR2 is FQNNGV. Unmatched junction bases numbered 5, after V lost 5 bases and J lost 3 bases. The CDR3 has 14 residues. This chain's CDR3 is CASSPGQAKETQYF. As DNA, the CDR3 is TGTGCCAGCAGCCCGGGACAGGCGAAAGAGACCCAGTACTTC.